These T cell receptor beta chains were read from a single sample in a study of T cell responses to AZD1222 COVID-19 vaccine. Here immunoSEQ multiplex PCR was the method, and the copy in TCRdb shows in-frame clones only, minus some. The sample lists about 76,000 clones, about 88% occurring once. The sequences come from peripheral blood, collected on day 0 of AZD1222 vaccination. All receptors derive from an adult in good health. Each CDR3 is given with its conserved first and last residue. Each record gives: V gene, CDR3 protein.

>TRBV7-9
CASSYRQGADNEQFF
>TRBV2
CASSSQGNTEAFF
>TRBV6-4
CASSEGTSGGADTQYF
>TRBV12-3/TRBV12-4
CASVGFSGNTIYF
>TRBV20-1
CSARGASPVIF
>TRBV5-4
CASSRARDRGFEAFF
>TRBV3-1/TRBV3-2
CASSPLTPGTEAFF
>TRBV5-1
CASRLPTGGRANYGYTF
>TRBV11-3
CASSLDGGYNEQFF
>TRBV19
CASSPAGQGYNEQFF
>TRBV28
CASRGGGQYNSPLHF
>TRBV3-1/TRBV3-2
CASSLTTGVGQFF
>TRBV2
CASSVRSGTNYGYTF
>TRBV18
CASSPRRDTGELFF
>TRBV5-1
CASSFRAGSNTEAFF
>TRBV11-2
CASSLDLWQETQYF
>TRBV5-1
CASSLVGSTNYGYTF
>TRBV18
CASSEQGDHYNEQFF
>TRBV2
CASSDGQGTELFF
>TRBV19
CASIPPGRTGELFF
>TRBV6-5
CASSYRQGNSYGYTF
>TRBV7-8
CASSLRRFGGPYNEQFF
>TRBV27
CASSPRTNSPLHF
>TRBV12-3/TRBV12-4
CASSFLGINTQYF
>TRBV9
CASSVAANYGYTF
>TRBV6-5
CASNRQGGKAFF
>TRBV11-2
CASSLDTASGELFF
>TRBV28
CASSPRKPPYEQYF
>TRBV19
CASLGPLDEKLFF